This TCR beta chain was captured by sequencing in a study of beta chain features in type 1 diabetes. Study-level results: Type 1 diabetes patients had moderately but significantly shorter TCRB CDR3s in all four CD4+ subsets. Patients' naive, central memory and regulatory TCRB repertoires appeared more alike than those of healthy donors.

A remark on this clone: Its antigen is currently unknown.

Germline CDR1 reads SGHRS; CDR2 reads YFSETQ. This CDR3 spans 14 amino acids. The ends lost 4 bases at V and 2 bases at J; junction bases unmatched: 3. Sequenced material consisted of expressed TCRB transcripts (all of the isolated RNA was reverse transcribed). The data were produced by immunoSEQ multiplex PCR, yet TCRdb's version contains in-frame clones alone and is incomplete. There are about 340,000 clones in the sample; around 9.3% occur only once, and approximately 1% lies in the top ten. Sequencing was performed on central memory CD4+ T cells from blood. The chain recombines TRBV5-1 with TRBJ2-1; the match to TRBD1 covers 7 bases. The receptor was isolated from a man between 25 and 39 years old with type 1 diabetes. The CDR3 DNA reads as TGCGCCAGCAGCAGCCAGGGGGCCTACAATGAGCAGTTCTTC. Residues: CASSSQGAYNEQFF.